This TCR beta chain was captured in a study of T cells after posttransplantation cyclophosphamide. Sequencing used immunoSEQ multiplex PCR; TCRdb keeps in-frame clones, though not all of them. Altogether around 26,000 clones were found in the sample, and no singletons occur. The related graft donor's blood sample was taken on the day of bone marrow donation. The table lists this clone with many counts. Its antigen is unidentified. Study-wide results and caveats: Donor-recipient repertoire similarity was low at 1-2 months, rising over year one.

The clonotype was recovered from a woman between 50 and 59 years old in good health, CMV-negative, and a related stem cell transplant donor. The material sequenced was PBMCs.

CDR3 nucleotide sequence: TGTGCCAGCAGCCAAGATGTAGGGGGCGCGCGGGGCTACACCTTC. As protein: CASSQDVGGARGYTF. The chain carries TRBV4-2 and TRBJ1-2, with 7 positions matching TRBD1. The V gene end was trimmed by 0 bases and the J gene end by 8 bases; junction bases not matched to a gene: 9. There are 15 residues in the CDR3. CDR1 is LGHNA and CDR2 is YNFKEQ in the germline V gene.